This TCR beta chain is from a study of T cells in Graves' hyperthyroidism and ophthalmopathy. With V trimmed by 6 bases and J by 6 bases, 10 bases remained unmatched. Germline CDR1 is SNHLY and CDR2 is FYNNEI. The CDR3 contains 14 residues. There were TCR beta CDR3 regions amplified from RNA transcripts. The HTBI set primed first-round TCR CDR3 RT-PCR. TCRdb used MiXCR to reprocess the multiplex PCR reads, holding one entry per CDR3 protein. The table has about 360,000 distinct CDR3 sequences, 15% to 20% seen once; the top ten hold 3.7%. Patients were excluded because of uncontrolled infection, other autoimmune disease, pregnancy or lactation. Study-level findings and limits: Using 13 V-J features, a model discriminated ophthalmopathy from stable hyperthyroidism. The blood repertoire included most of the expanded thyroid clonotypes above 0.001.

This clonotype was seen ten or more times. Its antigen is currently unknown. The rearrangement uses TRBV2 and TRBJ1-1, with 7 bases lining up with TRBD1. The receptor was derived from a woman aged 18-29 years with Graves' hyperthyroidism. The sample consisted of blood. As DNA, the CDR3 is TGTGCCAGCAGAGCTTGGGGGAGGGGGCCTGAAGCTTTCTTT. Its translation: CASRAWGRGPEAFF.